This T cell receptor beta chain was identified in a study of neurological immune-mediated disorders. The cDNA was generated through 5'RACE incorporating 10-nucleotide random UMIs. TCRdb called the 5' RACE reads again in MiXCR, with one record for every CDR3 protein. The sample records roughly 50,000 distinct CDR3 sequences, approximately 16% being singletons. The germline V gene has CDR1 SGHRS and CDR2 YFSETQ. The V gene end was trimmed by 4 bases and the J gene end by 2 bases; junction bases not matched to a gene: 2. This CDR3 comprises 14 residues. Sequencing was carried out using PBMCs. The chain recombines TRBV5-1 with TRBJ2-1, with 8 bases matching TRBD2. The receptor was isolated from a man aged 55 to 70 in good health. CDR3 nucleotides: TGCGCCAGCAGCGGGACTAGTACCTACAATGAGCAGTTCTTC. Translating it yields CASSGTSTYNEQFF.